This T cell receptor (beta chain) was sequenced for a study of shared clonotypes between healthy human individuals. The CDR3 sequence is 13 residues long. The V gene's germline CDR1 is MNHNY and CDR2 SVGAGI (reference sequence). Trimming removed 6 bases at V and 8 bases at J, with 13 bases between. Profiled with immunoSEQ multiplex PCR; TCRdb holds only in-frame clones, not every one. The sample contains over 1.5 million clones, approximately 98% of which appear only once. The clonotype was recovered from a man aged 25 to 40 in good health. Sequencing was done on a sample of naive CD4+ T cells sorted from blood. Subset described: CD45RA+ positively selected. The genes are TRBV6-6 and TRBJ2-2; possibly TRBD2 for D (5 bases). The DNA for the CDR3 is TGTGCCAGCAGAGCCGGGGTCACTGGGGAGCTGTTTTTT. Translated, it gives CASRAGVTGELFF.